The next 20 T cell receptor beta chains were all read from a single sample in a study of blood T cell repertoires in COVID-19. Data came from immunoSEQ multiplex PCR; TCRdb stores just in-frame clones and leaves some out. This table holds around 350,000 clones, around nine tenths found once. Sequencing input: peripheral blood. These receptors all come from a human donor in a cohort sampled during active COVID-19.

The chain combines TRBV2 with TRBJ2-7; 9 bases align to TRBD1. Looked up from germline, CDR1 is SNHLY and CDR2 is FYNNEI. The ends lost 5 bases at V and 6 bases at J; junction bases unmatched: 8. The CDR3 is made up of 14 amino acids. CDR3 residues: CASSRTGGTGEQYF. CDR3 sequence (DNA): TGTGCCAGCAGTCGTACAGGGGGCACGGGCGAGCAGTACTTC.

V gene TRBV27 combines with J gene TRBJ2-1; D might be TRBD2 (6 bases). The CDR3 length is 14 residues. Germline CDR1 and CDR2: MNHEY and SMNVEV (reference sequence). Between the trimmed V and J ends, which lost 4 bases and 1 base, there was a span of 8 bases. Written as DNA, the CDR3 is TGTGCCAGCAGTTCCGGGACTTCCTACAATGAGCAGTTCTTC. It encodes CASSSGTSYNEQFF.

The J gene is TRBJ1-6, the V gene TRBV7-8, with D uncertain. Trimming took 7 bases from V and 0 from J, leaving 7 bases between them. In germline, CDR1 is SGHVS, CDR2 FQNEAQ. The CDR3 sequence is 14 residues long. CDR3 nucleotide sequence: TGTGCCAGCAAGAGGAGCTCCTATAATTCACCCCTCCACTTT. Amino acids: CASKRSSYNSPLHF.

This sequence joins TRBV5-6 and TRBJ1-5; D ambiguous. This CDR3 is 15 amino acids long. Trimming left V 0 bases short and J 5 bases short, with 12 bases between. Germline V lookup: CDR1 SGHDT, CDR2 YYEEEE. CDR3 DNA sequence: TGTGCCAGCAGCTTGGGGAGGGATCCTGATCAGCCCCAGCATTTT. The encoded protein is CASSLGRDPDQPQHF. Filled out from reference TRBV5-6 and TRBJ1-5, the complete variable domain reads DAGVTQSPTHLIKTRGQQVTLRCSPKSGHDTVSWYQQALGQGPQFIFQYYEEEERQRGNFPDRFSGHQFPNYSSELNVNALLLGDSALYLCASSLGRDPDQPQHFGDGTRLSIL.

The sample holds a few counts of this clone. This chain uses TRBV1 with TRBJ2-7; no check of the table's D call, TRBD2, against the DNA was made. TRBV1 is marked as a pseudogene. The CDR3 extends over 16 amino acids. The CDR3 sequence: CTSSHTLAANPYEQYF. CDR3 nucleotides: TGCACCAGCAGCCATACTCTAGCGGCGAACCCGTACGAGCAGTACTTC.

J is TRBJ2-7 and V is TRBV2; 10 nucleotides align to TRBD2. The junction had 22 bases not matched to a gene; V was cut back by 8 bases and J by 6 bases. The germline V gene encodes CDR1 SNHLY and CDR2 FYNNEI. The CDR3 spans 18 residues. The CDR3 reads CASCSSGAGGRAASEQYF. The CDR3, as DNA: TGTGCCAGCTGCTCCTCGGGAGCGGGAGGGCGTGCCGCTTCCGAGCAGTACTTC.

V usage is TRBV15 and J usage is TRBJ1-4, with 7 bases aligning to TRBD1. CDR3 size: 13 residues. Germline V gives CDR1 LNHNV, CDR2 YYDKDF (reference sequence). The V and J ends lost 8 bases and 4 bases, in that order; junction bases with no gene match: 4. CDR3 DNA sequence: TGTGCCACCGGGACAGCCCATAATGAAAAACTGTTTTTT. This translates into CATGTAHNEKLFF.

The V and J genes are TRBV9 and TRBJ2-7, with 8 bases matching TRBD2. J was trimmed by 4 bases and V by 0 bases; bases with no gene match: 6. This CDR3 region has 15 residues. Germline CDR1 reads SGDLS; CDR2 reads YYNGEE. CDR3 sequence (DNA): TGTGCCAGCAGCGTAGCCGCTAGCGGGCAGTACGAGCAGTACTTC. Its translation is CASSVAASGQYEQYF.

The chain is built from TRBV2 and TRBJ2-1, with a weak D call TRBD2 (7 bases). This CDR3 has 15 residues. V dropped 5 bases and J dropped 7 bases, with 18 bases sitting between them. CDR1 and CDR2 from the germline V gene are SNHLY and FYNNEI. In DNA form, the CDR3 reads TGTGCCAGCAGTCGTGGGGGGGGCGCGAGGAATGAGCAGTTCTTC. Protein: CASSRGGGARNEQFF.

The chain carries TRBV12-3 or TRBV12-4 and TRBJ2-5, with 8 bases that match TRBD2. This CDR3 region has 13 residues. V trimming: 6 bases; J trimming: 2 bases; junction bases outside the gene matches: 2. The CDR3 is CASRASGQETQYF. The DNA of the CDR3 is TGTGCCAGCAGAGCTAGCGGGCAAGAGACCCAGTACTTC.

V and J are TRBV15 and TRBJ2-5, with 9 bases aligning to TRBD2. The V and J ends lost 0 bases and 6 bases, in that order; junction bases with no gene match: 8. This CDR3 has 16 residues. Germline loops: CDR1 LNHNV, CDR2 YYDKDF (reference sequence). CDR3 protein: CATSRDQRGGAKTQYF. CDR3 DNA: TGTGCCACCAGCAGAGATCAGCGCGGGGGGGCGAAGACCCAGTACTTC.

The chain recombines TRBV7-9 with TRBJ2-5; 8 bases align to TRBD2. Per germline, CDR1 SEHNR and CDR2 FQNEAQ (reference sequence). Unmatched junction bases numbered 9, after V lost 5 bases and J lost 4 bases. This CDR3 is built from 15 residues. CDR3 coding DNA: TGTGCCAGCAGCCCCCTCAGGACTAGCCCAGAGACCCAGTACTTC. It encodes CASSPLRTSPETQYF.

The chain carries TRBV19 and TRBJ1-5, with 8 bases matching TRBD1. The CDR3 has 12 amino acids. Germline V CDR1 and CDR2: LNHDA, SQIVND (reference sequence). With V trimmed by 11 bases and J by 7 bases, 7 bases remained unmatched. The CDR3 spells CAAGGPRQPQHF. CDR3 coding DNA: TGTGCCGCAGGGGGCCCTAGGCAGCCCCAGCATTTT.

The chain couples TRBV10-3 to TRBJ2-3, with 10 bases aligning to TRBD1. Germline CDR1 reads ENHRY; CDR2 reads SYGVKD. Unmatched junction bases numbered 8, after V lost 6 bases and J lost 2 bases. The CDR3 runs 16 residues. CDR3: CAIRSGTGDSTDTQYF. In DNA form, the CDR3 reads TGTGCCATCAGGTCCGGGACAGGGGACTCCACAGATACGCAGTATTTT.

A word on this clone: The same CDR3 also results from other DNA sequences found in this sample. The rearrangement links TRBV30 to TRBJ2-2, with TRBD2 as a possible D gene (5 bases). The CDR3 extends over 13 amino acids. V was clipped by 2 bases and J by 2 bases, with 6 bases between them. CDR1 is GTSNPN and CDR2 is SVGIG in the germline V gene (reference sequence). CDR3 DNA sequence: TGTGCCTGGAGTACGGGAAACACCGGGGAGCTGTTTTTT. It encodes CAWSTGNTGELFF. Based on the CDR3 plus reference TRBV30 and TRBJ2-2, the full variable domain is SQTIHQWPATLVQPVGSPLSLECTVEGTSNPNLYWYRQAAGRGLQLLFYSVGIGQISSEVPQNLSASRPQDRQFILSSKKLLLSDSGFYLCAWSTGNTGELFFGEGSRLTVL.

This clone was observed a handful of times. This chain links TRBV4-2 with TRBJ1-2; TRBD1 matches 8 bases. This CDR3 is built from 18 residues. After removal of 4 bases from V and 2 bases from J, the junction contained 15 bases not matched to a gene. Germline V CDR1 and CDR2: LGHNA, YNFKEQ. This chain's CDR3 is CASSLVSRRGQANYGYTF. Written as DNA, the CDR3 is TGTGCCAGCAGCCTGGTCTCTCGTCGGGGACAGGCCAACTATGGCTACACCTTC.

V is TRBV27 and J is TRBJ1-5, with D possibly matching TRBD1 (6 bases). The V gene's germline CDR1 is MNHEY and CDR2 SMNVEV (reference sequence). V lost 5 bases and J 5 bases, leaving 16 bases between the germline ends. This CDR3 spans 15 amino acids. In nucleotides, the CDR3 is TGTGCCAGCAGTCTCGGGTCCAGGGGAGATCAGCCCCAGCATTTT. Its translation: CASSLGSRGDQPQHF.

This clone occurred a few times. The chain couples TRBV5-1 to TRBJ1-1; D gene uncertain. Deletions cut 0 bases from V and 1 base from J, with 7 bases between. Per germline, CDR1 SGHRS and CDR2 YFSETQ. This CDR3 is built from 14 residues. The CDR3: CASSLEGGNTEAFF. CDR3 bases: TGCGCCAGCAGCTTGGAGGGAGGGAACACTGAAGCTTTCTTT.

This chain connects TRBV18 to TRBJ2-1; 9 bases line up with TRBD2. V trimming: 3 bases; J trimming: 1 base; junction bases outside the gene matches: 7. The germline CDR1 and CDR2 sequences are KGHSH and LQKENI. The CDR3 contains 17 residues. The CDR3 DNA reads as TGTGCCAGCTCACCCGTAGCTAGCGGGACGTCCTACAATGAGCAGTTCTTC. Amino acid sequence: CASSPVASGTSYNEQFF. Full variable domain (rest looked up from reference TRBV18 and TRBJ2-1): NAGVMQNPRHLVRRRGQEARLRCSPMKGHSHVYWYRQLPEEGLKFMVYLQKENIIDESGMPKERFSAEFPKEGPSILRIQQVVRGDSAAYFCASSPVASGTSYNEQFFGPGTRLTVL.

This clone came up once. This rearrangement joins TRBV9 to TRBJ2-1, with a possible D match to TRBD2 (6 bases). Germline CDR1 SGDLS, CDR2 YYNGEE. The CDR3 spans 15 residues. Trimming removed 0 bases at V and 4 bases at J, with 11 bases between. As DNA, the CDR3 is TGTGCCAGCAGCGTAGGAGGAGGGCGGTACAATGAGCAGTTCTTC. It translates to CASSVGGGRYNEQFF. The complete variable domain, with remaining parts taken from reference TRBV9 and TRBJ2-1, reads DSGVTQTPKHLITATGQRVTLRCSPRSGDLSVYWYQQSLDQGLQFLIQYYNGEERAKGNILERFSAQQFPDLHSELNLSSLELGDSALYFCASSVGGGRYNEQFFGPGTRLTVL.